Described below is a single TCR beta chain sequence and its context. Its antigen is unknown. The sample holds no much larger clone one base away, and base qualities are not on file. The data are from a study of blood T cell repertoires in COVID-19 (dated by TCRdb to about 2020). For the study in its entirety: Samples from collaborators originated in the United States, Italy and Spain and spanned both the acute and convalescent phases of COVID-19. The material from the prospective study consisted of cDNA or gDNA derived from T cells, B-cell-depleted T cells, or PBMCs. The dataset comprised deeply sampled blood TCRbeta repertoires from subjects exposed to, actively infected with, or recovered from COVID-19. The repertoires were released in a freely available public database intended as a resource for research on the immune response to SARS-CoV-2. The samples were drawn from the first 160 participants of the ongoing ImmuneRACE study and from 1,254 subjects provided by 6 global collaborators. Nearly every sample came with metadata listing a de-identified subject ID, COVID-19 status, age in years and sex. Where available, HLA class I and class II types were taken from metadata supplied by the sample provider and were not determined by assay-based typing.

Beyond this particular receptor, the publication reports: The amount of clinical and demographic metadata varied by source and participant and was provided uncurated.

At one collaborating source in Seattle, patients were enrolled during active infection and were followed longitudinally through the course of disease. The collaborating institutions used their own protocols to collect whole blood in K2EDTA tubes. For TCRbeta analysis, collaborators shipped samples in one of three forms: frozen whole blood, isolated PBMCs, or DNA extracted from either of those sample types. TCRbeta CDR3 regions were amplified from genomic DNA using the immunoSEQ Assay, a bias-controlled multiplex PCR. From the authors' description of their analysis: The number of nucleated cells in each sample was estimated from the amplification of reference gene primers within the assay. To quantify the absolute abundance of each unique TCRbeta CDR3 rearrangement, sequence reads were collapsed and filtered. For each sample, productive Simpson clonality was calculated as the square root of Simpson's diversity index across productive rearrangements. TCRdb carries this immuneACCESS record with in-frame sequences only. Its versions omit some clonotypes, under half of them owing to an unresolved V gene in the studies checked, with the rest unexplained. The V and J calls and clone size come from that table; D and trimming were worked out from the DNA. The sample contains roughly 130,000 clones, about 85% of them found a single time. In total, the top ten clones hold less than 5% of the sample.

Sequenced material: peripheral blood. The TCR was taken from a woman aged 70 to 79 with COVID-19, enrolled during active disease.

Here is the DNA: TGCAGTGCTAGTCCCTCCCACCTAAGACTAGCGGGGGAAAGCACAGATACGCAGTATTTT. This sequence encodes CSASPSHLRLAGESTDTQYF. This chain is built from TRBV20-1 and TRBJ2-3, with 12 bases aligning to TRBD2. From the cysteine up to the phenylalanine, the CDR3 has a length of 20 residues. The read is trimmed to its CDR3 DNA, 60 bases read in frame from base 1. Trimming removed 3 bases from V and 0 bases from J; the gene matches leave 16 bases unexplained. The germline V gene encodes CDR1 DFQATT and CDR2 SNEGSKA (reference sequence).